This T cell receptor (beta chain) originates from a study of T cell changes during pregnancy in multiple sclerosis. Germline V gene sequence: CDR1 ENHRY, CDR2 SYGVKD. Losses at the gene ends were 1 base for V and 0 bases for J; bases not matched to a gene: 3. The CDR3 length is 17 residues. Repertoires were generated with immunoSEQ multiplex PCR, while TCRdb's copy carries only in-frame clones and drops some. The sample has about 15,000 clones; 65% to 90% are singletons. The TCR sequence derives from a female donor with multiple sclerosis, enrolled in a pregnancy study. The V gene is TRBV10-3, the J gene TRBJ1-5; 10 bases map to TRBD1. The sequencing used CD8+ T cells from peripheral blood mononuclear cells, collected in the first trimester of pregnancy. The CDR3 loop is CAISELRTGGSNQPQHF. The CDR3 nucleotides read TGTGCCATCAGTGAGTTACGGACAGGGGGTAGCAATCAGCCCCAGCATTTT.